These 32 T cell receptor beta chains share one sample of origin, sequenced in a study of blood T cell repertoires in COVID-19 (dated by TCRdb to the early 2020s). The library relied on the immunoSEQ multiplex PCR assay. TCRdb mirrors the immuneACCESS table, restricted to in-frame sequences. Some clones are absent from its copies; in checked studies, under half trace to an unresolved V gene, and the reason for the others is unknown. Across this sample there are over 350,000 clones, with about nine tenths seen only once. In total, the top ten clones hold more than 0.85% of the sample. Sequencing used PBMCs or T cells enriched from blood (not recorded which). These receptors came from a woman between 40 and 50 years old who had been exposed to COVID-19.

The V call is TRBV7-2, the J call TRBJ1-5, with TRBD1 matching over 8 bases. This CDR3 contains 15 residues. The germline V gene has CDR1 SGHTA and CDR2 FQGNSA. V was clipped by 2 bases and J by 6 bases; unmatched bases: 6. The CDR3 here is CASSLQGAGGQPQHF. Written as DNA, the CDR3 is TGTGCCAGCAGCTTACAGGGGGCAGGGGGTCAGCCCCAGCATTTT.

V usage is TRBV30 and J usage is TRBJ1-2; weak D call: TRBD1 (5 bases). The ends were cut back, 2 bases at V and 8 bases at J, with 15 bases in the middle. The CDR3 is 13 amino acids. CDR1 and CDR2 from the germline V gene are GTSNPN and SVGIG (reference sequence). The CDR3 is CAWSMLRGLGYTF. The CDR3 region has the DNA TGTGCCTGGAGTATGTTACGGGGACTCGGCTACACCTTC. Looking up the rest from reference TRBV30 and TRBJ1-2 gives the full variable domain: SQTIHQWPATLVQPVGSPLSLECTVEGTSNPNLYWYRQAAGRGLQLLFYSVGIGQISSEVPQNLSASRPQDRQFILSSKKLLLSDSGFYLCAWSMLRGLGYTFGSGTRLTVV.

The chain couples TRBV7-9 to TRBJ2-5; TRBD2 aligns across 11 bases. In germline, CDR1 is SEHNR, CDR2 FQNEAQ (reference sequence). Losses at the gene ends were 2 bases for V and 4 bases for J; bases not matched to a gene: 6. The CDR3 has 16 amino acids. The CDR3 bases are TGTGCCAGCAGCTTATTCGGCACTAGCGGGAGAGAGACCCAGTACTTC. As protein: CASSLFGTSGRETQYF.

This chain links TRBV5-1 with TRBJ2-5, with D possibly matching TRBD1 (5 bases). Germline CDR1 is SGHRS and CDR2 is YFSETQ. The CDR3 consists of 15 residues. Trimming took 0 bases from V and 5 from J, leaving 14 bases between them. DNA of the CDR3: TGCGCCAGCAGCTTGGAGGGCAGGGCTTACGAGACCCAGTACTTC. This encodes CASSLEGRAYETQYF.

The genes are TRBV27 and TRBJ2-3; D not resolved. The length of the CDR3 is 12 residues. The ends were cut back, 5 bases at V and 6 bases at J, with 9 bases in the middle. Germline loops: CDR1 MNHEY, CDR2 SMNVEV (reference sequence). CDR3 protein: CASSGLWDTQYF. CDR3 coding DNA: TGTGCCAGCAGTGGGCTATGGGATACGCAGTATTTT.

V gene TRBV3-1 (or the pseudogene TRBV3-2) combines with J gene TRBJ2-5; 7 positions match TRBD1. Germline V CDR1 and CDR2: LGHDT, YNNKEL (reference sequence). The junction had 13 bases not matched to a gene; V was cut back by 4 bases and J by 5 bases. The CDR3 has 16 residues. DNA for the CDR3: TGTGCCAGCAGCCCGCAGGGACAGTTGATTATCGAGACCCAGTACTTC. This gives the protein CASSPQGQLIIETQYF.

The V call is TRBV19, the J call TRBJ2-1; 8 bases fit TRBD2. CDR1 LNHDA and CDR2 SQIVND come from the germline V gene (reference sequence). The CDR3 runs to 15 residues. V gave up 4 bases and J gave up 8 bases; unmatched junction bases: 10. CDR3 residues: CASSRGAGVMDEQFF. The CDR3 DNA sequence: TGTGCCAGTAGTAGGGGAGCGGGGGTCATGGATGAGCAGTTCTTC.

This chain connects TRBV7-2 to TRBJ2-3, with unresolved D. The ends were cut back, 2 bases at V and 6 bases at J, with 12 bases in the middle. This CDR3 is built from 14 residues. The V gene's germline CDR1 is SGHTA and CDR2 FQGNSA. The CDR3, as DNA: TGTGCCAGCAGCTTAAGTGCTACAGAGGATACGCAGTATTTT. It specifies CASSLSATEDTQYF.

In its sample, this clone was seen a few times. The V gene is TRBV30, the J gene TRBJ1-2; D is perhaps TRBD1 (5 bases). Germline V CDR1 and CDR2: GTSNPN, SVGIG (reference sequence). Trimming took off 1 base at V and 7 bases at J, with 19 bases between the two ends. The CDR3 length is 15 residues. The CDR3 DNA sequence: TGTGCCTGGAGTGCCTCGCTGCTCCTAGGGGCTGGCTACACCTTC. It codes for CAWSASLLLGAGYTF.

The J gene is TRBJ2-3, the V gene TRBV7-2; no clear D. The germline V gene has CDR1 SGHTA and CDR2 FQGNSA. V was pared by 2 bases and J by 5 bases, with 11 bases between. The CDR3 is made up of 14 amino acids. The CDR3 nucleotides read TGTGCCAGCAGCTTAACGTCCCTCGGAGATACGCAGTATTTT. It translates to CASSLTSLGDTQYF.

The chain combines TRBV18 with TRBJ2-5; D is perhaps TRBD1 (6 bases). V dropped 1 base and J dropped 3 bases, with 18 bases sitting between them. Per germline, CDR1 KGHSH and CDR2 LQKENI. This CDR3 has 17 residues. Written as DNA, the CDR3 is TGTGCCAGCTCACCACTATCGGGCCAGGGGAGCAAAGAGACCCAGTACTTC. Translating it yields CASSPLSGQGSKETQYF.

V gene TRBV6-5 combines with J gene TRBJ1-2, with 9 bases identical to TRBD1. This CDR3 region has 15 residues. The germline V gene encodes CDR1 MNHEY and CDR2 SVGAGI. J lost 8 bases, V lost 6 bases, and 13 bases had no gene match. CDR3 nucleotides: TGTGCCAGCAGCCCGATCGGGACAGGGCAGAGCGGCTACACCTTC. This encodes CASSPIGTGQSGYTF.

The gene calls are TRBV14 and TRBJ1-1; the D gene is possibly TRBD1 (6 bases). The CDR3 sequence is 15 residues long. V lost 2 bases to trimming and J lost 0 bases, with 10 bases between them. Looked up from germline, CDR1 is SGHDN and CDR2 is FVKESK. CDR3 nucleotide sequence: TGTGCCAGCAGCCAAACCCAGGGGATGAACACTGAAGCTTTCTTT. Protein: CASSQTQGMNTEAFF. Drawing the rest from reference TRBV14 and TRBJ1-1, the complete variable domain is EAGVTQFPSHSVIEKGQTVTLRCDPISGHDNLYWYRRVMGKEIKFLLHFVKESKQDESGMPNNRFLAERTGGTYSTLKVQPAELEDSGVYFCASSQTQGMNTEAFFGQGTRLTVV.

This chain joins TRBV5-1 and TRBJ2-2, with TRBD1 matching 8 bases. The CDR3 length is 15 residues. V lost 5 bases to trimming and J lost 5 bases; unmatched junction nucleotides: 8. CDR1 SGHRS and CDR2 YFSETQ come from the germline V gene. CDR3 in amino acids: CASRPGQGHTGELFF. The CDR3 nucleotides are TGCGCCAGCAGACCCGGACAGGGTCATACCGGGGAGCTGTTTTTT.

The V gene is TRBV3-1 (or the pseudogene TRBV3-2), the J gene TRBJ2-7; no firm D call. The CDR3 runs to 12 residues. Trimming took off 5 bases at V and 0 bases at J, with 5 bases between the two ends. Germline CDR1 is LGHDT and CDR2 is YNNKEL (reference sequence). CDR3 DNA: TGTGCCAGCAGCTCGGTCTCCTACGAGCAGTACTTC. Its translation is CASSSVSYEQYF.

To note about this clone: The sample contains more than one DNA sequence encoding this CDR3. The DNA for the CDR3 is TGTGCCAGCTCACCAGGGACTGGAAATTCACCCCTCCACTTT. It yields the protein CASSPGTGNSPLHF. The chain is built from TRBV18 and TRBJ1-6; perhaps TRBD1 as D (5 bases). The V gene's germline CDR1 is KGHSH and CDR2 LQKENI. The CDR3 extends over 14 amino acids. The ends were cut back, 2 bases at V and 7 bases at J, with 9 bases in the middle.

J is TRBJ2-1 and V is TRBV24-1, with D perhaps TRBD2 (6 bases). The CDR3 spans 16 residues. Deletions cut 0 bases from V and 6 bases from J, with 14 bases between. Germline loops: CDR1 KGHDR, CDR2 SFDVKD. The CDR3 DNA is TGTGCCACCAGTGATTTGGGGACTCCCGATGTCAATGAGCAGTTCTTC. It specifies CATSDLGTPDVNEQFF.

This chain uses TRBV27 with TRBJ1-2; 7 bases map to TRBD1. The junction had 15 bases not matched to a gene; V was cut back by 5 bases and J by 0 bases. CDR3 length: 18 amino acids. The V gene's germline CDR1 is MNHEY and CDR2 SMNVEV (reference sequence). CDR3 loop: CASSARQGPQRTNYGYTF. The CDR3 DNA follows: TGTGCCAGCAGTGCCCGACAGGGACCCCAGCGAACTAACTATGGCTACACCTTC.

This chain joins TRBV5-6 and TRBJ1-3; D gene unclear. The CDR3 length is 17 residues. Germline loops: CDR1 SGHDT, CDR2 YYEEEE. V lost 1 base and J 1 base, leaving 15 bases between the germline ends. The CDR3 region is CASSLYEGAWSGNTIYF. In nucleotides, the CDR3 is TGTGCCAGCAGCTTGTATGAGGGAGCCTGGTCTGGAAACACCATATATTTT.

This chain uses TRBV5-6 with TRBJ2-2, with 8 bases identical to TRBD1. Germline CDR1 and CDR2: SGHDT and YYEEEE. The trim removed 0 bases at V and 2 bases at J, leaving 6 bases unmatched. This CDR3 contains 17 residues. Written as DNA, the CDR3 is TGTGCCAGCAGCTTGGCCGAGGGGACAGGTAACACCGGGGAGCTGTTTTTT. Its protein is CASSLAEGTGNTGELFF.

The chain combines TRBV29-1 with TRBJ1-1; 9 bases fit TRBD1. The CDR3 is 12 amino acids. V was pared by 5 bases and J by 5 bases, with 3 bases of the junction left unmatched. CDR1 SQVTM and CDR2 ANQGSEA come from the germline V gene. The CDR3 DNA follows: TGCAGCGTTCGGGACAGGGAAACTGAAGCTTTCTTT. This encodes CSVRDRETEAFF. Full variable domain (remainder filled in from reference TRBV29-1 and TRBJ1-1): SAVISQKPSRDICQRGTSLTIQCQVDSQVTMMFWYRQQPGQSLTLIATANQGSEATYESGFVIDKFPISRPNLTFSTLTVSNMSPEDSSIYLCSVRDRETEAFFGQGTRLTVV.

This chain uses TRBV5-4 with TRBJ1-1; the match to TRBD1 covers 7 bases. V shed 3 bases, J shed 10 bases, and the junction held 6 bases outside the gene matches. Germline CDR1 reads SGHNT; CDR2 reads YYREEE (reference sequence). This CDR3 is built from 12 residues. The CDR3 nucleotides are TGTGCCAGCAGCTACGACAGGGCAGTAGCTTTCTTT. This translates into CASSYDRAVAFF.

The CDR3 protein is CASSPGGNTIYF. The CDR3 nucleotides read TGTGCCAGCAGCCCGGGGGGAAACACCATATATTTT. This chain uses TRBV28 with TRBJ1-3; D uncertain. Trimming stripped 6 bases from V and 4 bases from J, with 7 bases between. The length of the CDR3 is 12 residues. CDR1 is MDHEN and CDR2 is SYDVKM in the germline V gene.

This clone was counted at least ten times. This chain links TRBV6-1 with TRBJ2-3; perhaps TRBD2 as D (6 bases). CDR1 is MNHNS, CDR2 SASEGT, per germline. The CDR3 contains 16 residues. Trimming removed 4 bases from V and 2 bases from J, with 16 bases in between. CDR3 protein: CASSASGYSSTDTQYF. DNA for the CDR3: TGTGCCAGCAGTGCCAGCGGGTATAGCTCCACAGATACGCAGTATTTT.

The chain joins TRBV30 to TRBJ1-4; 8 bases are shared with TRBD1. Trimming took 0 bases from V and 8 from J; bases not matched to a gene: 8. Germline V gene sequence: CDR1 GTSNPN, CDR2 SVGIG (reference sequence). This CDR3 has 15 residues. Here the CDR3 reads CAWSVRGRGHEKLFF. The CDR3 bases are TGTGCCTGGAGTGTACGGGGCAGGGGGCACGAAAAACTGTTTTTT. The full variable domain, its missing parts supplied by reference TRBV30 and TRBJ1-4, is SQTIHQWPATLVQPVGSPLSLECTVEGTSNPNLYWYRQAAGRGLQLLFYSVGIGQISSEVPQNLSASRPQDRQFILSSKKLLLSDSGFYLCAWSVRGRGHEKLFFGSGTQLSVL.

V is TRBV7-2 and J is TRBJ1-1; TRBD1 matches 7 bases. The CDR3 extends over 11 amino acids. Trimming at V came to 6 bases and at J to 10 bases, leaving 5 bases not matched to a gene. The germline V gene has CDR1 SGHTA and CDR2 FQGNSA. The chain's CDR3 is CASRPDRAAFF. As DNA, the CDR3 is TGTGCCAGCAGACCCGACAGGGCAGCTTTCTTT.

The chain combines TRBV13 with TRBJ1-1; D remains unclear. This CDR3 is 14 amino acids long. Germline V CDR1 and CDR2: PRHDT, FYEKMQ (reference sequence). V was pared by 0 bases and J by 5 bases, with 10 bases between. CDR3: CASSLGQAGTEAFF. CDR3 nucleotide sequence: TGTGCCAGCAGCTTAGGCCAGGCGGGGACTGAAGCTTTCTTT.

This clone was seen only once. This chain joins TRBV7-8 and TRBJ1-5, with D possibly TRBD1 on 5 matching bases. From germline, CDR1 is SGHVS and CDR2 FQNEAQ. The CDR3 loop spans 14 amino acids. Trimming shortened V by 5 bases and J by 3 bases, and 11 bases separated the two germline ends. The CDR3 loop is CASSAAQANQPQHF. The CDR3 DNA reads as TGTGCCAGCAGCGCAGCACAGGCCAATCAGCCCCAGCATTTT. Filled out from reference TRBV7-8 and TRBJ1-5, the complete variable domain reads GAGVSQSPRYKVAKRGQDVALRCDPISGHVSLFWYQQALGQGPEFLTYFQNEAQLDKSGLPSDRFFAERPEGSVSTLKIQRTQQEDSAVYLCASSAAQANQPQHFGDGTRLSIL.

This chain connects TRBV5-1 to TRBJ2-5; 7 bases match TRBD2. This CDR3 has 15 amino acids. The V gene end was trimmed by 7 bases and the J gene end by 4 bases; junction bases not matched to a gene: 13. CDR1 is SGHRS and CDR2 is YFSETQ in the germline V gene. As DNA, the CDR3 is TGCGCCAGCCACGGGGGGTCGGGGCTGCGAGAGACCCAGTACTTC. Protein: CASHGGSGLRETQYF.

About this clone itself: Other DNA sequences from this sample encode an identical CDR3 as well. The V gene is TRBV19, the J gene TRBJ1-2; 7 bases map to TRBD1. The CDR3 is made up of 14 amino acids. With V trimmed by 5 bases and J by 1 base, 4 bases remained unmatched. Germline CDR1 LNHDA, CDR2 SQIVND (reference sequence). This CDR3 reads CASSETGSNYGYTF. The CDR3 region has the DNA TGTGCCAGTAGTGAGACAGGGAGTAACTATGGCTACACCTTC. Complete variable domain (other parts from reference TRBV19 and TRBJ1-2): DGGITQSPKYLFRKEGQNVTLSCEQNLNHDAMYWYRQDPGQGLRLIYYSQIVNDFQKGDIAEGYSVSREKKESFPLTVTSAQKNPTAFYLCASSETGSNYGYTFGSGTRLTVV.

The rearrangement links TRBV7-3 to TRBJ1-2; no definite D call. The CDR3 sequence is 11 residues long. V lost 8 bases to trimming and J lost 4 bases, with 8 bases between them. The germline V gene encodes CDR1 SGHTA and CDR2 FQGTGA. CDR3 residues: CASYPFYGYTF. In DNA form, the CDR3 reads TGTGCCAGCTATCCTTTCTATGGCTACACCTTC.

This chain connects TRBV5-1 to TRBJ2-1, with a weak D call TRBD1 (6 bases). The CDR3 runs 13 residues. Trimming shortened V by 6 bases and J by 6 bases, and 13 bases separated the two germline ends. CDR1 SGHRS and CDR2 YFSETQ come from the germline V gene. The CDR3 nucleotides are TGCGCCAGCAACCAAGGGACAACCAATGAGCAGTTCTTC. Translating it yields CASNQGTTNEQFF.